This TCR beta chain was found in a study of CD8+ T cells in alopecia areata. As for the study in general: Each of the treated patients was given oral tofacitinib, 5 to 10 mg twice daily, for moderate-to-severe alopecia areata. General observations from the study: With just one nonresponder, it is still uncertain whether baseline CD8+ expansion relates to response. Numerous clones, expanded in lesions, remained in scalp and blood during tofacitinib.

Treatment of the sample: oral pan-JAK inhibitor, 5-10 mg twice daily. The authors sorted CD4+ and CD8+ T cells from PBMCs. About this clone: Its antigen is as yet unknown.

Extracted RNA was reverse transcribed, and the resulting cDNA served as sequencing template. The repertoire was sequenced with immunoSEQ multiplex PCR; TCRdb's copy has only in-frame clones and lacks some. The table records approximately 90,000 clones, about 71% of them present only once. Trimming pared 2 bases from V and 8 bases from J, leaving 7 bases between. Germline assignment: CDR1 SQVTM and CDR2 ANQGSEA. This CDR3 contains 11 residues. Sequences were derived from CD8+ T cells sorted from blood, sampled at approximately week 42, from a patient treated with tofacitinib. This chain links TRBV29-1 with TRBJ2-1; maybe TRBD2 (5 bases). The origin of this receptor is a human donor with alopecia areata. The CDR3 region has the DNA TGCAGCGTTGAATGGCGGGATGAGCAGTTCTTC. It encodes CSVEWRDEQFF.